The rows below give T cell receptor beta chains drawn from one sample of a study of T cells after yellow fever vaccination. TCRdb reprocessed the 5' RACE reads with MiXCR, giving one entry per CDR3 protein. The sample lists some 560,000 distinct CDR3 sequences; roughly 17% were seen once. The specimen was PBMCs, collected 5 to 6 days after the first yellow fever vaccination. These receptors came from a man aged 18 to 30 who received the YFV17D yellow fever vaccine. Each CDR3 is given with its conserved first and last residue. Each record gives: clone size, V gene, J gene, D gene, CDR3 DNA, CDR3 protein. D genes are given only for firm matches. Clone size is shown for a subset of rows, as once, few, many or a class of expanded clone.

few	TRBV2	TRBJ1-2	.	TGTGCCAGCACGGAGAGGGGTGGAGACGGCTACACCTTC	CASTERGGDGYTF
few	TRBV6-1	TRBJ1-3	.	TGTGCCAGCAGGAGGGTACCGCTCGGAAACACCATATATTTT	CASRRVPLGNTIYF
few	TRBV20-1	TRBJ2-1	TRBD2	TGCAGTGCTCCTCGGGGGGGCCCAGGCAATGAGCAGTTCTTC	CSAPRGGPGNEQFF
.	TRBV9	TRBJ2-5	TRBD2	TGTGCCAGCAGCAAGAGGACTAGTGAATTTGAGACCCAGTACTTC	CASSKRTSEFETQYF
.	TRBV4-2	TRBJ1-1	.	TGTGCCAGCAGCCATGCGACAGGATCGAACACTGAAGCTTTCTTT	CASSHATGSNTEAFF
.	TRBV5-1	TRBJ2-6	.	TGCGCCAGCAGCTTGAATTGGGACTCTGGGGCCAACGTCCTGACTTTC	CASSLNWDSGANVLTF
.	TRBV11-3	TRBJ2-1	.	TGTGCCAGCAGCTCCGGGGTCGAGCGGAATGAGCAGTTCTTC	CASSSGVERNEQFF
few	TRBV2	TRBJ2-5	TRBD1	TGTGCCAGCACCGGCGGACAGGAAGAGACCCAGTACTTC	CASTGGQEETQYF
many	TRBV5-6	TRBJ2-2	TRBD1	TGTGCCAGCAGCTTGCCCAGGGGGATCCCCGGGGAGCTGTTTTTT	CASSLPRGIPGELFF
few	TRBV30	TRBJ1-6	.	TGTGCCTGGAGGATTACGGGATTCTCACCCCTCCACTTT	CAWRITGFSPLHF
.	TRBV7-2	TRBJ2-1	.	TGTGCCAGCAGGCCATCCACGGGGGCCGGCGGTGAGCAGTTCTTC	CASRPSTGAGGEQFF
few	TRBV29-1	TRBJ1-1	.	TGCAGCGGTGGGGGTCGGGGTGGGACTGAAGCTTTCTTT	CSGGGRGGTEAFF
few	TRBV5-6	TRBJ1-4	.	TGTGCCAGCAGCGGTCAAACGGGAAGACTGTTTTTT	CASSGQTGRLFF
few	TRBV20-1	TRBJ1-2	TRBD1	TGCAGTGCTCAATTCCGGGACAGGGGTTGGAACTATGGCTACACCTTC	CSAQFRDRGWNYGYTF
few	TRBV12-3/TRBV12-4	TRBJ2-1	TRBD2	TGTGCCAGCAGTCCGGCTCCGGGACTAGCCGGCTTC	CASSPAPGLAGF
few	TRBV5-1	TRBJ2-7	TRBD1	TGCGCCAGCAGCTATAATACCCCTCCGGGACAGGGCTACGAGCAGTACTTC	CASSYNTPPGQGYEQYF
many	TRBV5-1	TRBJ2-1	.	TGCGCCAGCAGATCAGGGCCGTACAATGAGCAGTTCTTC	CASRSGPYNEQFF
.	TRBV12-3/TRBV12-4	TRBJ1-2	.	TGTGCCAGCAGTTTTTCCGGCGGCTACACCTTC	CASSFSGGYTF
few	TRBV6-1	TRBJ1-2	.	TGTGCCAGCAGTAATCCCGGGTTCCGTCAACTCTATGGCTACACCTTC	CASSNPGFRQLYGYTF
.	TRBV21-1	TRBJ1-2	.	TGTGCCAGCAGCAAAGCCCATGGCTACACCTTC	CASSKAHGYTF
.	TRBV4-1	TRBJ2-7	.	TGCGCCAGCAGCCAAGACAGATACCAAGTACCCCCCTACGAGCAGTACTTC	CASSQDRYQVPPYEQYF
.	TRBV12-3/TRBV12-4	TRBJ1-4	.	TGTGCCAGCAGGGGGAACAGGGTCACTAATGAAAAACTGTTTTTT	CASRGNRVTNEKLFF
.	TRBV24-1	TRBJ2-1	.	TGTGCCACCAGTGATCCTACAGCCGGGTGGACCTACAATGAGCAGTTCTTC	CATSDPTAGWTYNEQFF
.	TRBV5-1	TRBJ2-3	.	TGCGCCAGCAGCTTAACGGTCCCTAGCACAGATACGCAGTATTTT	CASSLTVPSTDTQYF
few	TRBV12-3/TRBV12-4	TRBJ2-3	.	TGTGCCAGCAGTTCGGCCTTGGGGGGGGCCACAGATACGCAGTATTTT	CASSSALGGATDTQYF
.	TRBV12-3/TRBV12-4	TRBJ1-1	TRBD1	TGTGCCAGCAGTTTTTCGGGACAGGGTAGAGCAACTGAAGCTTTCTTT	CASSFSGQGRATEAFF
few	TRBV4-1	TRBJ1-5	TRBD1	TGCGCCAGCAGTGGGATTACAGGGGATAGCAATCAGCCCCAGCATTTT	CASSGITGDSNQPQHF
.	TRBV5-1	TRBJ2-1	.	TGCGCCAGCAGCATCAAGGGGCAAAGCAATGAGCAGTTCTTC	CASSIKGQSNEQFF
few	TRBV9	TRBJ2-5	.	TGTGCCAGCAGCGTAGGACACACGGAGACCCAGTACTTC	CASSVGHTETQYF
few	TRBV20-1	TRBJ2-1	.	TGCAGTGCTTCACACGGGACGGCCTCCTACAATGAGCAGTTCTTC	CSASHGTASYNEQFF
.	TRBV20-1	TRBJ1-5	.	TGCAGTGCTCCCCACGGAAATATAGGCGGCGGTCAGCCCCAGCATTTT	CSAPHGNIGGGQPQHF
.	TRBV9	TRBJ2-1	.	TGTGCCAGCAGCCCCCAGGGGGGGCTATCCTACAATGAGCAGTTCTTC	CASSPQGGLSYNEQFF
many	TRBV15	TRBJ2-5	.	TGTGCCACCAGCAGGATATGGGGAGAGACCCAGTACTTC	CATSRIWGETQYF
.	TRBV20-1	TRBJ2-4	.	TGCAGTGCTCCCCAGACGACACCGACCCTAGCCAAAAACATTCAGTACTTC	CSAPQTTPTLAKNIQYF
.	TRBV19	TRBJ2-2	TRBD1	TGTGCCAGTACCAGGACAGGTCCGAACACCGGGGAGCTGTTTTTT	CASTRTGPNTGELFF
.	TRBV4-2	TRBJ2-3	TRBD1	TGTGCCAGCAGCCAAGATCCGACAGGGGGGGACACAGATACGCAGTATTTT	CASSQDPTGGDTDTQYF
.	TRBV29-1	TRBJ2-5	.	TGCAGCGCGCAGAGGAGGAGCCAAGAGACCCAGTACTTC	CSAQRRSQETQYF
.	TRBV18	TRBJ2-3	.	TGTGCCAGCTCACCCCCCGGGACCTCCCGCACAGATACGCAGTATTTT	CASSPPGTSRTDTQYF
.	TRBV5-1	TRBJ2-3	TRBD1	TGCGCCAGCAGCTTGGCGGGACAGGACACAGATACGCAGTATTTT	CASSLAGQDTDTQYF
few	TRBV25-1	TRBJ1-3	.	TGTGCCAGCACAGGTTCCAGGGTATCTGGAAACACCATATATTTT	CASTGSRVSGNTIYF
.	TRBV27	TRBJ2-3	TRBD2	TGTGCCAGCAGTGTGACCCGGGGGGGGGCAGATACGCAGTATTTT	CASSVTRGGADTQYF
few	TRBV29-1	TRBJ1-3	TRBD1	TGCAGCGTTGAAGCTGGACAGGGTGGGCACACCATATATTTT	CSVEAGQGGHTIYF
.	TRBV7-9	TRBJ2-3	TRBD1	TGTGCCAGCAGCCGTCGGGACAGGGGGGGCACAGATACGCAGTATTTT	CASSRRDRGGTDTQYF
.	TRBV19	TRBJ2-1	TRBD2	TGTGCCAGTAGCAGCGGGGAGCCCTACAATGAGCAGTTCTTC	CASSSGEPYNEQFF
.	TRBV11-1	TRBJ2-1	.	TGTGCCAGCAGCCAGTCGCGGGGTGCGGGCAATGAGCAGTTCTTC	CASSQSRGAGNEQFF
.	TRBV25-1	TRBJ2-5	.	TGTGCCAGCAGTGACACGCTAGCTCCCTTAGAGACCCAGTACTTC	CASSDTLAPLETQYF
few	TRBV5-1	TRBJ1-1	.	TGCGCCAGCAGCTTGGCGAGGGGGATGAACACTGAAGCTTTCTTT	CASSLARGMNTEAFF
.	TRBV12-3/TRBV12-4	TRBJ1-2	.	TGTGCCAGCACCAAACAGGGACTCTATGGCTACACCTTC	CASTKQGLYGYTF
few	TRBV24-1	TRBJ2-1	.	TGTGCCACCCGCGGGTTGATGGGGGCTGGTGAGCAGTTCTTC	CATRGLMGAGEQFF
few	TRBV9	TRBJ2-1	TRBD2	TGTGCCAGCAGCGTAGCTAGCGGGGTGAATGAGCAGTTCTTC	CASSVASGVNEQFF
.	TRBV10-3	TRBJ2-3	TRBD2	TGTGCCATCAGGGGGACTAGCGGGGTAGCAGATACGCAGTATTTT	CAIRGTSGVADTQYF
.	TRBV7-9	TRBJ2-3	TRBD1	TGTGCCAGCAGCCCCACGGGGACAGGGTTTCATACGCAGTATTTT	CASSPTGTGFHTQYF
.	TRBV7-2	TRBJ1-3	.	TGTGCCAGCAGCCCAGGCTCGGGCTCTGGAAACACCATATATTTT	CASSPGSGSGNTIYF
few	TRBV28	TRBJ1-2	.	TGTGCCAGCAGTTTACAGGGTAGCTATGGCTACACCTTC	CASSLQGSYGYTF
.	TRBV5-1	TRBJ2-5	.	TGCGCCAGCAGCTTGATTTCCGGGTTGCAAGAGACCCAGTACTTC	CASSLISGLQETQYF
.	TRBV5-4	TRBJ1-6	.	TGTGCCAGCAGCAAACGGGACTCGAATTCACCCCTCCACTTT	CASSKRDSNSPLHF
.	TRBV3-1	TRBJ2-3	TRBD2	TGTGCCTCCTGGCGCGGGGGGGCCCAGGGAGATACGCAGTATTTT	CASWRGGAQGDTQYF